The 8 T cell receptor beta chains presented below share a single source sample, sequenced in a study of T cells in tuberculosis. Time point indicated: new active TB diagnosis, blood taken before or within 7 days of starting treatment. The table came from immunoSEQ multiplex PCR; TCRdb's copy has only in-frame clones and leaves some out. The data hold tens of thousands of clones, with 92% observed a single time. Material: PBMCs, obtained at tuberculosis diagnosis. These receptors were obtained from an adult with tuberculosis.

The chain has TRBV11-2 and TRBJ2-2; D is perhaps TRBD2 (6 bases). The CDR3 has 18 residues. The V end was cut by 1 base, the J end by 1 base, with 16 bases between. Germline assignment: CDR1 SGHAT and CDR2 FQNNGV. The CDR3 region is CASSLGGASALNTGELFF. In DNA form, the CDR3 reads TGTGCCAGCAGCTTAGGAGGGGCTAGCGCCTTGAACACCGGGGAGCTGTTTTTT.

V and J are TRBV10-3 and TRBJ2-2; D is undetermined. CDR3 length: 13 amino acids. Trimming shortened V by 4 bases and J by 5 bases, and 8 bases separated the two germline ends. The germline gives CDR1 ENHRY, CDR2 SYGVKD. CDR3 sequence: CAISGRGTGELFF. In nucleotides, the CDR3 is TGTGCCATCAGTGGAAGAGGAACCGGGGAGCTGTTTTTT.

The V gene is TRBV19, the J gene TRBJ2-7; 8 nucleotides align to TRBD1. Germline V CDR1 and CDR2: LNHDA, SQIVND (reference sequence). The CDR3 sequence is 12 residues long. With V trimmed by 9 bases and J by 6 bases, 7 bases remained unmatched. CDR3 loop: CARSTGGSEQYF. In DNA, the CDR3 is TGTGCCAGGAGCACAGGGGGTTCCGAGCAGTACTTC.

The V gene is TRBV27, the J gene TRBJ2-1; the match to TRBD1 covers 9 bases. From germline, CDR1 is MNHEY and CDR2 SMNVEV (reference sequence). With V trimmed by 5 bases and J by 15 bases, 14 bases remained unmatched. CDR3 size: 14 residues. CDR3 sequence: CASSPGQGFWMRFF. The CDR3 DNA follows: TGTGCCAGCAGTCCGGGACAGGGATTTTGGATGCGGTTCTTC.

V usage is TRBV18 and J usage is TRBJ1-5; 12 bases map to TRBD1. V trimming: 5 bases; J trimming: 2 bases; junction bases outside the gene matches: 16. The CDR3 runs to 20 residues. Germline CDR1 and CDR2: KGHSH and LQKENI. For the CDR3, the DNA is TGTGCCAGCTCATCCACCGGGACAGGGGGCTTAGGGTTTGGCAATCAGCCCCAGCATTTT. The encoded protein is CASSSTGTGGLGFGNQPQHF.

Written as DNA, the CDR3 is TGTGCCAGCAGCCGACAAGGGGCCTACGAGCAGTACTTC. This codes for CASSRQGAYEQYF. V and J are TRBV5-5 and TRBJ2-7; tentatively, D is TRBD1 (5 bases). Between the trimmed V and J ends, which lost 4 bases and 2 bases, there was a span of 10 bases. The germline V gene has CDR1 SGHKS and CDR2 YYEKEE (reference sequence). This CDR3 has 13 amino acids.

The chain has TRBV9 and TRBJ2-1, with D perhaps TRBD1 (7 bases). V was clipped by 3 bases and J by 12 bases, with 22 bases between them. Germline V CDR1 and CDR2: SGDLS, YYNGEE. The CDR3 spans 15 residues. CDR3 nucleotide sequence: TGTGCCAGCAGCGAAAGGGACAGTCCCGGGGGTGTGCAGTTCTTC. Residues: CASSERDSPGGVQFF.

This sequence joins TRBV9 and TRBJ2-1, with a possible D match to TRBD2 (6 bases). Trimming removed 4 bases from V and 0 bases from J, with 14 bases in between. The CDR3 runs 16 residues. Germline V gene sequence: CDR1 SGDLS, CDR2 YYNGEE. In DNA, the CDR3 is TGTGCCAGCAGCATCTCAGCGGGTAGCTCCTACAATGAGCAGTTCTTC. It encodes CASSISAGSSYNEQFF.